The T cell receptor beta chain under discussion was sequenced for a study of lymphopenia after photon versus proton radiotherapy. In its sample, this clone was seen once. No antigen is known for it. Study conclusions and caveats: Post-nadir TCR diversity decline inversely tracked overall survival among those who died. Only patients who died were analyzed for survival; proton advantage is unproven. After the lymphocyte nadir, photon-treated repertoires showed oligoclonal expansion, especially of CD8+ Temra cells. Photon-treated patients lost naive T cells and TCR diversity; proton-treated stayed stable.

Trimming cost V 0 bases and J 0 bases, with 13 bases left between them. Germline CDR1 is SGHNT and CDR2 is YYREEE (reference sequence). CDR3 length equals 16 residues. Profiling relied on immunoSEQ multiplex PCR, and the TCRdb table lists in-frame clones only, not all of them. The profile shows some 33,000 clones, roughly nine tenths of them singletons. Specimen: peripheral blood, collected from a patient treated with photon-based radiotherapy. The J gene is TRBJ2-7, the V gene TRBV5-4; perhaps D is TRBD1 or TRBD2 (6 bases each). The receptor was isolated from a woman between 50 and 59 years old with pancreatic cancer. The CDR3 coding sequence is TGTGCCAGCAGCTTGGGGGGGGCACAGGCCTCCTACGAGCAGTACTTC. The encoded protein is CASSLGGAQASYEQYF.